What follows are 24 T cell receptor beta chains derived from one specimen sequenced in a study of CD8+CD57+ T cells in acquired aplastic anemia. TCR beta VDJ and CDR3 profiling used genomic DNA as template. TCRdb used MiXCR to reprocess the reads, holding one entry per CDR3 protein. The table shows 75,000 to 90,000 distinct CDR3 sequences, with about 45% occurring only once. Sample: sorted CD4+, CD8+, or CD8+CD57+ T cells (not recorded which) from PBMCs. The source is a human donor in good health, serving as a control.

This chain links TRBV20-1 with TRBJ1-4; D gene ambiguous. Trimming left V 2 bases short and J 7 bases short, with 8 bases between. This CDR3 comprises 12 residues. Per the germline V gene, CDR1 is DFQATT and CDR2 is SNEGSKA (reference sequence). CDR3 DNA: TGCAGTGCTAGACTGGGTGGTGAAAAACTGTTTTTT. It yields the protein CSARLGGEKLFF.

Remarks on this clonotype: The junction differs from germline at one of its ends, possibly a read error. The chain has TRBV24-1 and TRBJ2-2, with 7 bases fitting TRBD2. The CDR3 is 12 residues long. Germline V gene data show CDR1 as KGHDR and CDR2 as SFDVKD. The CDR3 reads CATGDYGGGLFF. CDR3 sequence (DNA): TGTGCCACCGGTGATTACGGCGGGGGGCTGTTTTTT.

V usage is TRBV29-1 and J usage is TRBJ2-7; TRBD1 agrees at 9 bases. Germline V gives CDR1 SQVTM, CDR2 ANQGSEA. This CDR3 is built from 11 residues. The junction had 2 bases not matched to a gene; V was cut back by 7 bases and J by 4 bases. CDR3 sequence reads: CSAGQGYEQYF. The CDR3 DNA follows: TGCAGCGCGGGACAGGGTTACGAGCAGTACTTC.

The chain has TRBV29-1 and TRBJ2-3; D is uncertain. Germline V gene lookup returns CDR1 SQVTM and CDR2 ANQGSEA. The V end lost 4 bases, the J end lost 2 bases, and 10 bases lay between the germline ends. This CDR3 is 13 amino acids long. Written as DNA, the CDR3 is TGCAGCGTTGCCGACACCCTCACAGATACGCAGTATTTT. Translating gives CSVADTLTDTQYF.

V gene TRBV9 combines with J gene TRBJ2-7; no firm D call. V was clipped by 4 bases and J by 3 bases, with 14 bases between them. The CDR3 totals 14 residues. CDR1 SGDLS and CDR2 YYNGEE come from the germline V gene. CDR3 region: CASSRDMGIYEQYF. CDR3 bases: TGTGCCAGCAGCAGGGATATGGGAATCTACGAGCAGTACTTC.

This clonotype was detected ten times or more. The chain recombines TRBV9 with TRBJ2-7; maybe TRBD2 (6 bases). CDR1 and CDR2 from the germline V gene are SGDLS and YYNGEE. Deletions cut 0 bases from V and 2 bases from J, with 9 bases between. The CDR3 loop spans 14 amino acids. The CDR3 DNA reads TGTGCCAGCAGCGTAGACGGGGGACCCTACGAGCAGTACTTC. The encoded protein is CASSVDGGPYEQYF.

The chain recombines TRBV29-1 with TRBJ1-6; no firm D call. Trimming left V 4 bases short and J 8 bases short, with 12 bases between. The CDR3 length is 13 residues. Germline-derived CDR1 and CDR2 are SQVTM and ANQGSEA. The CDR3 DNA follows: TGCAGCGTTGGGCAGGACGCCGATTCACCCCTCCACTTT. Protein product: CSVGQDADSPLHF.

The rearrangement links TRBV24-1 to TRBJ1-2; 10 bases line up with TRBD1. The CDR3 extends over 14 amino acids. The germline V gene encodes CDR1 KGHDR and CDR2 SFDVKD. The junction had 5 bases not matched to a gene; V was cut back by 4 bases and J by 7 bases. CDR3 in amino acids: CATSEPGQGTGYTF. In DNA, the CDR3 is TGTGCCACCAGTGAGCCGGGACAGGGGACTGGCTACACCTTC.

This clonotype came up many times. The chain carries TRBV5-1 and TRBJ2-1, with D unresolved. The germline CDR1 and CDR2 sequences are SGHRS and YFSETQ. Trimming removed 2 bases at V and 5 bases at J, with 5 bases between. This CDR3 is 12 amino acids long. The CDR3 protein is CASSFGDNEQFF. The CDR3 DNA reads as TGCGCCAGCAGCTTTGGGGACAATGAGCAGTTCTTC.

This clonotype was recorded many times. This chain links TRBV2 with TRBJ1-4; D is uncertain. From germline, CDR1 is SNHLY and CDR2 FYNNEI. V lost 1 base, J lost 7 bases, and 10 bases lay in between. The CDR3 is 14 amino acids. Here the CDR3 reads CASSEGIAPEKLFF. The CDR3, as DNA: TGTGCCAGCAGTGAAGGTATAGCGCCTGAAAAACTGTTTTTT. Full variable domain (rest looked up from reference TRBV2 and TRBJ1-4): EPEVTQTPSHQVTQMGQEVILRCVPISNHLYFYWYRQILGQKVEFLVSFYNNEISEKSEIFDDQFSVERPDGSNFTLKIRSTKLEDSAMYFCASSEGIAPEKLFFGSGTQLSVL.

The sample holds many counts of this clonotype. The genes are TRBV24-1 and TRBJ2-1; 9 bases are shared with TRBD2. CDR3 length: 17 residues. V trimming: 5 bases; J trimming: 4 bases; junction bases outside the gene matches: 11. Per the germline V gene, CDR1 is KGHDR and CDR2 is SFDVKD. CDR3 in DNA: TGTGCCACCAGTGCCGTCGCGGGGGGGTCTGCGTACAATGAGCAGTTCTTC. This sequence encodes CATSAVAGGSAYNEQFF.

The V and J genes are TRBV5-4 and TRBJ1-2; 7 bases align to TRBD1. Germline trimming cut 4 bases from V and 6 bases from J; bases unmatched to any gene: 6. The CDR3 consists of 13 residues. The germline V gene encodes CDR1 SGHNT and CDR2 YYREEE (reference sequence). The CDR3 DNA reads TGTGCCAGCAGCCGAATCGGACAGGATGGCTACACCTTC. This gives the protein CASSRIGQDGYTF.

The chain combines TRBV11-3 with TRBJ1-1; D is unresolved. Germline V gene lookup returns CDR1 SGHNT and CDR2 YENEEA. This CDR3 has 14 residues. Trimming took off 5 bases at V and 6 bases at J, with 16 bases between the two ends. CDR3 amino acids: CASSLVSGRAEAFF. CDR3 nucleotides: TGTGCCAGCAGCCTCGTAAGTGGAAGGGCTGAAGCTTTCTTT.

In its sample, this clonotype was seen a few times. J is TRBJ2-5 and V is TRBV28; D remains ambiguous. The germline V gene has CDR1 MDHEN and CDR2 SYDVKM. The CDR3 has 15 amino acids. V shed 3 bases and J shed 5 bases, with 16 bases lying between them. The CDR3 bases are TGTGCCAGCAGTTTGGGTACAGTATCCCCGGAGACCCAGTACTTC. Its protein product is CASSLGTVSPETQYF.

Details on this clonotype: Relative to the germline gene, one junction end is altered; a read error may explain this. The V call is TRBV6-4, the J call TRBJ2-1; 14 bases fit TRBD2. The CDR3 runs 15 residues. Germline V lookup: CDR1 MRHNA, CDR2 SNTAGT. The CDR3 DNA reads as TGTGCCAGCACTGACGGGACTAGCGGGGGCAATGAGCAGTTCTTC. This encodes CASTDGTSGGNEQFF.

With regard to this clonotype: A much larger clone differs from this one at a single base, so this may be a read error. The J gene is TRBJ2-7, the V gene TRBV6-1; 9 bases are a match to TRBD1. The length of the CDR3 is 14 residues. J was trimmed by 6 bases and V by 4 bases; bases with no gene match: 7. Per the germline V gene, CDR1 is MNHNS and CDR2 is SASEGT. This CDR3 reads CASSGGTGIVEQYF. The DNA of the CDR3 is TGTGCCAGCAGTGGAGGGACAGGGATAGTCGAGCAGTACTTC.

This clonotype was seen a handful of times. This may stem from a read error, because a much larger clone lies one nucleotide away. The chain uses TRBV10-1 and TRBJ1-3; D unresolved. Germline CDR1 is WNHNN and CDR2 is SYGVQD (reference sequence). This CDR3 has 16 residues. This CDR3 reads CASSESEDSIGNTLYF. CDR3 bases: TGCGCCAGCAGTGAGTCTGAGGACTCTATCGGAAACACCTTATATTTT.

The chain combines TRBV6-1 with TRBJ1-6, with 11 bases lining up with TRBD1. This CDR3 spans 14 amino acids. With V trimmed by 8 bases and J by 8 bases, 5 bases remained unmatched. Germline V CDR1 and CDR2: MNHNS, SASEGT. The DNA of the CDR3 is TGTGCCAGCTCAAGGACAGGGGGCGATTCACCCCTCCACTTT. Translated, it gives CASSRTGGDSPLHF.

This clonotype was found many times. The chain recombines TRBV2 with TRBJ2-1; D gene unclear. Germline V gene lookup returns CDR1 SNHLY and CDR2 FYNNEI. Trimming left V 1 base short and J 1 base short, with 8 bases between. The CDR3 length is 15 residues. This chain's CDR3 is CASSEGSLSYNEQFF. The DNA of the CDR3 is TGTGCCAGCAGTGAAGGCTCTTTATCCTACAATGAGCAGTTCTTC.

The chain uses TRBV29-1 and TRBJ2-1, with D possibly matching TRBD2 (6 bases). V lost 2 bases to trimming and J lost 7 bases, with 9 bases between them. This CDR3 is 12 amino acids long. Germline CDR1 and CDR2: SQVTM and ANQGSEA. In DNA, the CDR3 is TGCAGCGTTGAACTAGCGTGGAATGAGCAGTTCTTC. This encodes CSVELAWNEQFF.

This clonotype was recorded once. With a much larger clone just one base away, this may be a read error. The chain recombines TRBV20-1 with TRBJ2-1, with D perhaps matching TRBD2 (6 bases). The germline V gene encodes CDR1 DFQATT and CDR2 SNEGSKA (reference sequence). CDR3 size: 10 residues. CDR3 DNA: TGCAAGAGGGGAGGAAGGGAGCAGTCCTTC. Translated: CKRGGREQSF.

The chain links TRBV28 to TRBJ2-7, with D possibly matching TRBD2 (6 bases). The V gene's germline CDR1 is MDHEN and CDR2 SYDVKM. The CDR3 runs 15 residues. Trimming removed 5 bases at V and 2 bases at J, with 16 bases between. This CDR3 is CASSATGATTYEQYF. The CDR3 DNA reads as TGTGCCAGCAGTGCGACGGGAGCAACTACCTACGAGCAGTACTTC.

V gene TRBV27 combines with J gene TRBJ2-7; the match to TRBD1 covers 8 bases. This CDR3 spans 14 amino acids. Looked up from germline, CDR1 is MNHEY and CDR2 is SMNVEV (reference sequence). With 5 bases clipped from V and 6 bases from J, the junction kept 9 bases outside the gene matches. The chain's CDR3 is CASSGTGPFFEQYF. CDR3 DNA: TGTGCCAGCAGTGGGACAGGACCGTTCTTCGAGCAGTACTTC.

Note on this clonotype: A read error is possible here, since a much larger clone lies one base away. This chain joins TRBV6-1 and TRBJ2-3; 7 bases agree with TRBD2. Germline CDR1 and CDR2: MNHNS and SASEGT. CDR3 length: 16 amino acids. The V gene end was trimmed by 6 bases and the J gene end by 3 bases; junction bases not matched to a gene: 12. The CDR3 nucleotides are TGTGCCAGCAGCCCAAGACCAGCGGGGACTACAGATACGCAGTATTTT. It encodes CASSPRPAGTTDTQYF.